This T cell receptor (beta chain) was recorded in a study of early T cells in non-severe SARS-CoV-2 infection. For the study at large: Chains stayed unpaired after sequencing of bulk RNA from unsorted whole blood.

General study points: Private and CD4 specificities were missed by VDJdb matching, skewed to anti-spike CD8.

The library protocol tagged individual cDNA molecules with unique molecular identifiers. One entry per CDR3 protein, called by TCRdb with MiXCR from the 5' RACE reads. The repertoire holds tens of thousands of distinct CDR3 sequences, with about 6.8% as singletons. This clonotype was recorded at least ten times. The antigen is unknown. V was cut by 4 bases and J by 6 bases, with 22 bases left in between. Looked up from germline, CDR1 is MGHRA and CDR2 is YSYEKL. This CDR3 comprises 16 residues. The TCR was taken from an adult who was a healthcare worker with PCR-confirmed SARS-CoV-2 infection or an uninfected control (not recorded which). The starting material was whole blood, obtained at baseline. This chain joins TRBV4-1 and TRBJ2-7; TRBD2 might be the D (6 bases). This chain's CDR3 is CASSLFAPSSAGEQYF. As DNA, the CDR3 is TGCGCCAGCAGCCTATTTGCGCCGTCTAGCGCGGGCGAGCAGTACTTC.